A single sample is the source of the 14 T cell receptor beta chains below, sequenced in a study of T cell responses to AZD1222 COVID-19 vaccine. Libraries were prepared by immunoSEQ multiplex PCR; TCRdb keeps only in-frame clonotypes and omits some of them. The sample yields approximately 100,000 clones, about 95% seen once. Source: peripheral blood, taken on day 0 of AZD1222 vaccination. The receptor set was obtained from an adult in good health.

This clone is a singleton in its sample. The chain couples TRBV3-1 (or the pseudogene TRBV3-2) to TRBJ2-3; 7 nucleotides match TRBD2. Trimming cost V 0 bases and J 2 bases; bases outside gene matches: 11. There are 18 residues in the CDR3. Germline CDR1 reads LGHDT; CDR2 reads YNNKEL (reference sequence). The CDR3 sequence is CASSQDQDSGLLTDTQYF. CDR3 DNA sequence: TGTGCCAGCAGCCAAGATCAGGATAGCGGGCTCCTCACAGATACGCAGTATTTT.

V gene TRBV11-3 combines with J gene TRBJ1-1, with D possibly being TRBD1 (5 bases). Germline CDR1 SGHNT, CDR2 YENEEA. Trimming cost V 3 bases and J 0 bases, with 5 bases left between them. The CDR3 has 13 residues. This chain's CDR3 is CASSLTVNTEAFF. The CDR3 bases are TGTGCCAGCAGCTTGACAGTGAACACTGAAGCTTTCTTT.

The chain is built from TRBV12-3 or TRBV12-4 and TRBJ1-6; D is ambiguous. The CDR3 runs 13 residues. V shed 2 bases and J shed 9 bases, with 8 bases lying between them. The CDR3 loop is CASSLFGSSPLHF. CDR3 coding DNA: TGTGCCAGCAGTTTATTCGGGAGTTCACCCCTCCACTTT.

The V and J genes are TRBV6-4 and TRBJ2-7; 9 nucleotides line up with TRBD1. Germline loops: CDR1 MRHNA, CDR2 SNTAGT. The CDR3 totals 19 residues. The V gene end was trimmed by 0 bases and the J gene end by 8 bases; junction bases not matched to a gene: 20. This CDR3 reads CASSDSRLFETYRGRQQYF. The CDR3 coding sequence is TGTGCCAGCAGTGACTCGCGTTTGTTTGAGACGTACAGGGGGCGGCAGCAGTACTTC.

Only one count was recorded for this clone. The genes are TRBV7-2 and TRBJ1-1, with D maybe TRBD1 (5 bases). This CDR3 has 11 residues. Germline assignment: CDR1 SGHTA and CDR2 FQGNSA. Trimming removed 2 bases at V and 11 bases at J, with 9 bases between. The CDR3 DNA follows: TGTGCCAGCAGCTTACTGGGGGTGGCTTTCTTT. Translating it yields CASSLLGVAFF.

The chain combines TRBV12-3 or TRBV12-4 with TRBJ1-2, with D unresolved. V was pared by 4 bases and J by 4 bases, with 7 bases between. CDR3 size: 12 residues. The CDR3 DNA reads as TGTGCCAGCAGTTCGGACTTCTATGGCTACACCTTC. Encoded protein: CASSSDFYGYTF.

The rearrangement links TRBV9 to TRBJ1-1; D perhaps matches TRBD1 (5 bases). The V and J ends lost 2 bases and 1 base respectively, with 9 bases between them. The CDR3 runs 14 residues. Germline CDR1 SGDLS, CDR2 YYNGEE. The CDR3 is CASSVRGENTEAFF. The DNA for the CDR3 is TGTGCCAGCAGCGTGAGAGGGGAGAACACTGAAGCTTTCTTT.

This rearrangement joins TRBV9 to TRBJ1-6; tentative D call: TRBD1 (5 bases). Deletions cut 4 bases from V and 7 bases from J, with 15 bases between. The CDR3 runs 15 residues. CDR1 is SGDLS, CDR2 YYNGEE, per germline. The CDR3 protein is CASSPGTLTNSPLHF. In nucleotides, the CDR3 is TGTGCCAGCAGCCCCGGGACCCTTACAAATTCACCCCTCCACTTT.

The V call is TRBV5-5, the J call TRBJ2-2; the match to TRBD1 covers 9 bases. The V and J ends lost 3 bases and 4 bases, in that order; junction bases with no gene match: 7. CDR1 is SGHKS, CDR2 YYEKEE, per germline (reference sequence). The length of the CDR3 is 16 residues. CDR3 region: CASSWGQGFSTGELFF. The CDR3 coding sequence is TGTGCCAGCAGCTGGGGACAGGGATTCTCCACCGGGGAGCTGTTTTTT.

This chain links TRBV5-8 with TRBJ1-1; D not resolved. The CDR3 has 12 amino acids. Between the trimmed V and J ends, which lost 4 bases and 5 bases, there was a span of 9 bases. Germline CDR1 is SGHTS and CDR2 is YDEGEE. The CDR3 nucleotides read TGTGCCAGCAGCCCAATCTTGACTGAAGCTTTCTTT. As protein: CASSPILTEAFF. Filled out from reference TRBV5-8 and TRBJ1-1, the complete variable domain reads EAGVTQSPTHLIKTRGQQATLRCSPISGHTSVYWYQQALGLGLQFLLWYDEGEERNRGNFPPRFSGRQFPNYSSELNVNALELEDSALYLCASSPILTEAFFGQGTRLTVV.

The chain uses TRBV28 and TRBJ2-2; D may correspond to TRBD1 or TRBD2 (6 bases each). Trimming pared 6 bases from V and 5 bases from J, leaving 19 bases between. Germline V gene sequence: CDR1 MDHEN, CDR2 SYDVKM. The CDR3 consists of 16 residues. The CDR3 sequence is CASSPISRGGTGELFF. The CDR3 DNA reads as TGTGCCAGCAGCCCCATATCCAGGGGAGGTACCGGGGAGCTGTTTTTT. The full variable domain, with the rest looked up from reference TRBV28 and TRBJ2-2, is DVKVTQSSRYLVKRTGEKVFLECVQDMDHENMFWYRQDPGLGLRLIYFSYDVKMKEKGDIPEGYSVSREKKERFSLILESASTNQTSMYLCASSPISRGGTGELFFGEGSRLTVL.

V usage is TRBV28 and J usage is TRBJ1-5; possibly TRBD1 for D (5 bases). The CDR3 contains 15 residues. Deletions cut 3 bases from V and 1 base from J, with 10 bases between. Germline CDR1 reads MDHEN; CDR2 reads SYDVKM. CDR3 residues: CASSFGGRSNQPQHF. In DNA, the CDR3 is TGTGCCAGCAGTTTTGGGGGGAGAAGCAATCAGCCCCAGCATTTT. Together with reference TRBV28 and TRBJ1-5, the CDR3 gives the full variable domain: DVKVTQSSRYLVKRTGEKVFLECVQDMDHENMFWYRQDPGLGLRLIYFSYDVKMKEKGDIPEGYSVSREKKERFSLILESASTNQTSMYLCASSFGGRSNQPQHFGDGTRLSIL.

V usage is TRBV11-3 and J usage is TRBJ1-1; 11 nucleotides match TRBD1. The CDR3 loop spans 16 amino acids. Germline V gene sequence: CDR1 SGHNT, CDR2 YENEEA. V trimming: 5 bases; J trimming: 6 bases; junction bases outside the gene matches: 11. The DNA for the CDR3 is TGTGCCAGCAGCGCAAACCCAGGACAGGGGGCTTCTGAAGCTTTCTTT. This sequence encodes CASSANPGQGASEAFF.

The genes are TRBV7-2 and TRBJ2-7; TRBD2 agrees at 10 bases. This CDR3 is built from 15 residues. Germline V gene sequence: CDR1 SGHTA, CDR2 FQGNSA. Trimming took 3 bases from V and 7 from J; bases not matched to a gene: 9. This chain's CDR3 is CASSLSSGGAREQYF. CDR3 coding DNA: TGTGCCAGCAGCTTGTCAAGCGGGGGGGCCAGGGAGCAGTACTTC.